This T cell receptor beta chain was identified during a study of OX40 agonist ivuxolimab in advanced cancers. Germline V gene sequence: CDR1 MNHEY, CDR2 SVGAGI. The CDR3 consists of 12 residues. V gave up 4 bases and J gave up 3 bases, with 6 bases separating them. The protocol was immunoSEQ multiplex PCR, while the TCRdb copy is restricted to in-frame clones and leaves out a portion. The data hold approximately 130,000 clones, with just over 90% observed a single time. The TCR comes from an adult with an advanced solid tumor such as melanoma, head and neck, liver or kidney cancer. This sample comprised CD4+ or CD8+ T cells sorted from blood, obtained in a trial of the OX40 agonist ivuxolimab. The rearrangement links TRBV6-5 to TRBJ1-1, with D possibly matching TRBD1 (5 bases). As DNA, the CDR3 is TGTGCCAGCAGTTGGGGCTACACTGAAGCTTTCTTT. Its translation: CASSWGYTEAFF.